This TCR beta chain was sequenced in a study of CD8+ T cells in alopecia areata. In this sample, this clone turned up many times. Trimming cost V 5 bases and J 7 bases, with 20 bases left between them. The CDR3 covers 16 residues. The germline V gene has CDR1 PRHDT and CDR2 FYEKMQ (reference sequence). Following RNA extraction, reverse transcription yielded cDNA that acted as the sequencing template. Libraries were prepared by immunoSEQ multiplex PCR; TCRdb keeps only in-frame clonotypes and omits some of them. The table records 200,000 or so clones, 40% to 55% of them present only once. Treatment of the sample: oral pan-JAK inhibitor, 5-10 mg twice daily. Alopecia areata patients provided lesional scalp punch biopsies and peripheral blood.

V usage is TRBV13 and J usage is TRBJ2-2, with a tentative D call TRBD2 (5 bases). The starting material was CD4+ T cells sorted from blood, obtained at approximately week 36, from a patient treated with tofacitinib. The origin of this receptor is a human donor with alopecia areata. The CDR3 bases are TGTGCCAGCAGCCGGCGATCTCGGGGTACCGGCGGGGAGCTGTTTTTT. This codes for CASSRRSRGTGGELFF.